Following are 30 T cell receptor beta chains from one sample sequenced in a study of beta chain features in type 1 diabetes (dated by TCRdb to 2016 to 2018). Library preparation used the immunoSEQ multiplex PCR assay. The entire isolated RNA was reverse transcribed using the High Capacity cDNA Reverse Transcription Kit, and thus expressed TCRB transcripts were sequenced. What TCRdb holds here is the immuneACCESS table cut down to in-frame rearrangements. Part of the clones is not present; checked against another copy, under half of the missing clones reflect an unresolved V gene, and the others are unexplained. This sample is represented by about 140,000 clones; roughly a tenth of them were singletons. In total, the top ten clones hold 1.3% of the sample. Sequencing input: naive CD4+ T cells from blood. In light of the paper, this sample's cell subset or site label describes: true naive CD4+ T cells. The receptors come from a man aged 18-30 years in good health.

This clone has just a few counts. The chain joins TRBV6-6 to TRBJ2-3; D gene unclear. V dropped 2 bases and J dropped 1 base, with 7 bases sitting between them. CDR1 is MNHNY, CDR2 SVGAGI, per germline (reference sequence). The CDR3 sequence is 14 residues long. CDR3 DNA: TGTGCCAGCAGTTACGGGCAAGGCACAGATACGCAGTATTTT. Amino acid sequence: CASSYGQGTDTQYF.

The rearrangement joins TRBV7-8 to TRBJ2-3, with a weak D call TRBD1 (6 bases). V lost 3 bases and J lost 6, with 16 bases in between. The CDR3 consists of 15 residues. CDR1 SGHVS and CDR2 FQNEAQ come from the germline V gene. The CDR3 nucleotides are TGTGCCAGCAGCTTCAGGGACACCAACAGGGATACGCAGTATTTT. Encoded protein: CASSFRDTNRDTQYF.

V usage is TRBV7-9 and J usage is TRBJ1-1; tentatively, D is TRBD1 (6 bases). Germline V gene data show CDR1 as SEHNR and CDR2 as FQNEAQ (reference sequence). CDR3 length equals 13 residues. V lost 2 bases to trimming and J lost 7 bases, with 11 bases between them. CDR3 nucleotides: TGTGCCAGCAGCTTATCAGGGGTGGATGAAGCTTTCTTT. It is translated as CASSLSGVDEAFF.

The V gene is TRBV5-4, the J gene TRBJ2-5; 7 nucleotides agree with TRBD2. From germline, CDR1 is SGHNT and CDR2 YYREEE (reference sequence). This CDR3 has 17 residues. V gave up 4 bases and J gave up 5 bases; unmatched junction bases: 17. CDR3 DNA sequence: TGTGCCAGCAGCCCGCCCGGCGCGGGGGTTTCTGTCGAGACCCAGTACTTC. It yields the protein CASSPPGAGVSVETQYF.

This clone showed up many times. J is TRBJ2-7 and V is TRBV18; the D gene is possibly TRBD1 (6 bases). Germline V gene data show CDR1 as KGHSH and CDR2 as LQKENI. V was cut by 6 bases and J by 1 base, with 7 bases left in between. There are 12 residues in the CDR3. The CDR3 DNA reads TGTGCCAGCTCCGGACAGTCCTACGAGCAGTACTTC. Translating it yields CASSGQSYEQYF.

A few counts support this clone. This sequence joins TRBV13 and TRBJ2-7, with 8 nucleotides matching TRBD1. In germline, CDR1 is PRHDT, CDR2 FYEKMQ (reference sequence). The CDR3 is 13 residues long. The ends lost 5 bases at V and 3 bases at J; junction bases unmatched: 3. The CDR3 is CASSQGQGYEQYF. As DNA, the CDR3 is TGTGCCAGCAGCCAAGGACAGGGCTACGAGCAGTACTTC.

This clone has a handful of counts. This sequence joins TRBV30 and TRBJ1-4; a weak D match, TRBD1 (5 bases). V lost 3 bases to trimming and J lost 8 bases, with 13 bases between them. The CDR3 extends over 13 amino acids. Germline CDR1 and CDR2: GTSNPN and SVGIG (reference sequence). The CDR3 nucleotides read TGTGCCTGGAGCGCTGTATCAGGGGAAAAACTGTTTTTT. It codes for CAWSAVSGEKLFF.

This clone was detected a few times. J is TRBJ1-6 and V is TRBV4-2, with 7 bases aligning to TRBD1. The CDR3 contains 15 residues. J lost 7 bases, V lost 0 bases, and 3 bases had no gene match. Germline V lookup: CDR1 LGHNA, CDR2 YNFKEQ. CDR3: CASSQDVQGNSPLHF. CDR3 coding DNA: TGTGCCAGCAGCCAAGATGTACAGGGGAATTCACCCCTCCACTTT.

V gene TRBV19 combines with J gene TRBJ1-5, with D perhaps TRBD1 (5 bases). The CDR3 totals 16 residues. Germline assignment: CDR1 LNHDA and CDR2 SQIVND (reference sequence). Trimming stripped 4 bases from V and 4 bases from J, with 17 bases between. CDR3 DNA sequence: TGTGCCAGTAGTAACAAACCAGGGATTCGGAATCAGCCCCAGCATTTT. Translating it yields CASSNKPGIRNQPQHF. The full variable domain, its missing parts supplied by reference TRBV19 and TRBJ1-5, is DGGITQSPKYLFRKEGQNVTLSCEQNLNHDAMYWYRQDPGQGLRLIYYSQIVNDFQKGDIAEGYSVSREKKESFPLTVTSAQKNPTAFYLCASSNKPGIRNQPQHFGDGTRLSIL.

V usage is TRBV7-2 and J usage is TRBJ1-1; 8 bases agree with TRBD1. The length of the CDR3 is 15 residues. In germline, CDR1 is SGHTA, CDR2 FQGNSA. J was trimmed by 5 bases and V by 4 bases; bases with no gene match: 9. This chain's CDR3 is CASSSSTGGRTEAFF. The CDR3 DNA follows: TGTGCCAGCAGCTCGTCAACAGGGGGTAGGACTGAAGCTTTCTTT. The full variable domain, with the rest looked up from reference TRBV7-2 and TRBJ1-1, is GAGVSQSPSNKVTEKGKDVELRCDPISGHTALYWYRQSLGQGLEFLIYFQGNSAPDKSGLPSDRFSAERTGGSVSTLTIQRTQQEDSAVYLCASSSSTGGRTEAFFGQGTRLTVV.

The chain joins TRBV18 to TRBJ2-7; 7 bases map to TRBD1. Germline lookup yields CDR1 KGHSH and CDR2 LQKENI. This CDR3 comprises 15 residues. Trimming cost V 1 base and J 0 bases; bases outside gene matches: 3. In DNA, the CDR3 is TGTGCCAGCTCACCACGGGACAGTCTCTCCTACGAGCAGTACTTC. It encodes CASSPRDSLSYEQYF.

On this clone: At the DNA level, this CDR3 is encoded by other sequences in the same sample as well. The chain couples TRBV30 to TRBJ1-2; 7 bases are shared with TRBD1. Germline CDR1 reads GTSNPN; CDR2 reads SVGIG (reference sequence). The CDR3 loop spans 11 amino acids. The V and J ends lost 4 bases and 4 bases, in that order; junction bases with no gene match: 0. The CDR3 nucleotides are TGTGCCTGGACAGGGGGCTATGGCTACACCTTC. It translates to CAWTGGYGYTF.

In this sample, this clone turned up a few times. The V call is TRBV13, the J call TRBJ2-1, with 10 bases aligning to TRBD2. Germline V gene sequence: CDR1 PRHDT, CDR2 FYEKMQ (reference sequence). This CDR3 region has 14 residues. The V gene end was trimmed by 2 bases and the J gene end by 8 bases; junction bases not matched to a gene: 3. CDR3 sequence: CASSLSGGAYEQFF. The CDR3, as DNA: TGTGCCAGCAGCTTAAGCGGGGGGGCCTATGAGCAGTTCTTC.

The V call is TRBV9, the J call TRBJ2-2; a possible D gene is TRBD1 (5 bases). Trimming cost V 4 bases and J 2 bases, with 12 bases left between them. Looked up from germline, CDR1 is SGDLS and CDR2 is YYNGEE. The CDR3 is made up of 15 amino acids. The CDR3 region has the DNA TGTGCCAGCAGCTACTTTGACAGAAACACCGGGGAGCTGTTTTTT. It encodes CASSYFDRNTGELFF.

This clone was counted between two and nine times. V usage is TRBV5-5 and J usage is TRBJ1-4; 7 bases are a match to TRBD1. The germline V gene encodes CDR1 SGHKS and CDR2 YYEKEE (reference sequence). Trimming took 2 bases from V and 6 from J; bases not matched to a gene: 4. This CDR3 has 14 residues. Written as DNA, the CDR3 is TGTGCCAGCAGCTTATCGGGACAGCATGAAAAACTGTTTTTT. Translation gives CASSLSGQHEKLFF.

In its sample, this clone was seen once. V is TRBV11-2 and J is TRBJ2-5; 12 bases match TRBD2. This CDR3 region has 14 residues. The ends lost 3 bases at V and 8 bases at J; junction bases unmatched: 4. Germline V gene lookup returns CDR1 SGHAT and CDR2 FQNNGV. Here the CDR3 reads CASSFQTSGGTQYF. DNA for the CDR3: TGTGCCAGCAGCTTCCAGACTAGCGGGGGAACCCAGTACTTC.

In this sample, this clone turned up many times. The chain links TRBV19 to TRBJ2-7, with D possibly TRBD1 on 5 matching bases. CDR1 LNHDA and CDR2 SQIVND come from the germline V gene (reference sequence). V lost 2 bases and J 3 bases, leaving 11 bases between the germline ends. This CDR3 comprises 14 residues. The DNA for the CDR3 is TGTGCCAGTAGTATATCAGGGATCGTCTACGAGCAGTACTTC. This sequence encodes CASSISGIVYEQYF.

A few counts support this clone. This chain links TRBV5-6 with TRBJ2-3, with D unresolved. Trimming removed 4 bases at V and 0 bases at J, with 6 bases between. This CDR3 is built from 13 residues. Germline V lookup: CDR1 SGHDT, CDR2 YYEEEE. The CDR3 nucleotides are TGTGCCAGCAGCCTTCCTAGCACAGATACGCAGTATTTT. Its translation is CASSLPSTDTQYF.

The rearrangement uses TRBV19 and TRBJ2-3; TRBD1 agrees at 8 bases. CDR3 size: 16 residues. CDR1 LNHDA and CDR2 SQIVND come from the germline V gene (reference sequence). Trimming at V came to 6 bases and at J to 4 bases, leaving 12 bases not matched to a gene. The CDR3 sequence is CASSPVDRGTPDTQYF. The CDR3 bases are TGTGCCAGTAGCCCTGTCGACAGGGGTACCCCAGATACGCAGTATTTT.

V and J are TRBV21-1 and TRBJ2-4; the table's D call TRBD1 went unverified against the DNA. TRBV21-1 is annotated as a pseudogene. CDR3 size: 17 residues. CDR3: CASSPRGPGWAKNIQYF. CDR3 DNA: TGTGCCAGCAGCCCCAGGGGGCCTGGGTGGGCCAAAAACATTCAGTACTTC.

This clone was counted many times. V usage is TRBV4-3 and J usage is TRBJ2-1, with 10 bases aligning to TRBD1. Trimming took 4 bases from V and 3 from J; bases not matched to a gene: 6. The CDR3 sequence is 16 residues long. In germline, CDR1 is LGHNA, CDR2 YSLEER. The CDR3 DNA reads TGCGCCAGCAGCCGACAAGGGACAGGGGTCTACAATGAGCAGTTCTTC. Translated, it gives CASSRQGTGVYNEQFF.

J is TRBJ1-2 and V is TRBV28, with TRBD1 matching over 9 bases. Germline V gene lookup returns CDR1 MDHEN and CDR2 SYDVKM. J gave up 7 bases and V 8 bases, and 11 bases lay outside the gene matches. This CDR3 has 14 residues. CDR3 loop: CASENRGRIGGYTF. CDR3 bases: TGTGCCAGCGAAAACAGGGGGCGAATTGGTGGCTACACCTTC.

This chain connects TRBV18 to TRBJ1-2; 8 bases agree with TRBD1. Germline lookup yields CDR1 KGHSH and CDR2 LQKENI. CDR3 length: 13 residues. Losses at the gene ends were 5 bases for V and 7 bases for J; bases not matched to a gene: 6. CDR3 residues: CASSVDRVVGYTF. CDR3 coding DNA: TGTGCCAGCTCAGTGGACAGGGTGGTTGGCTACACCTTC.

The rearrangement links TRBV6-5 to TRBJ2-1; 7 bases fit TRBD2. Germline V CDR1 and CDR2: MNHEY, SVGAGI. With V trimmed by 7 bases and J by 8 bases, 14 bases remained unmatched. This CDR3 has 15 residues. The CDR3 protein is CASNPRGVTIDEQFF. CDR3 DNA: TGTGCCAGCAACCCACGGGGGGTCACCATAGATGAGCAGTTCTTC.

In this sample, this clone turned up many times. The V and J genes are TRBV30 and TRBJ2-3, with 10 bases matching TRBD1. Germline V gene sequence: CDR1 GTSNPN, CDR2 SVGIG (reference sequence). The CDR3 spans 15 residues. V trimming: 1 base; J trimming: 6 bases; junction bases outside the gene matches: 7. The CDR3 DNA follows: TGTGCCTGGAGTGGGGGACAGGGGAGTCGCGATACGCAGTATTTT. This gives the protein CAWSGGQGSRDTQYF.

The chain is built from TRBV7-7 and TRBJ2-5; TRBD2 might be the D (6 bases). Trimming left V 3 bases short and J 4 bases short, with 18 bases between. This CDR3 comprises 16 residues. Germline CDR1 reads SSHAT; CDR2 reads FNYEAQ (reference sequence). The CDR3 DNA reads TGTGCCAGCAGCTTCGCGGGGCTAGGAGCCCCAGAGACCCAGTACTTC. Protein: CASSFAGLGAPETQYF.

The V call is TRBV7-2, the J call TRBJ1-1; possible D gene TRBD1, 5 bases. V was trimmed by 0 bases and J by 9 bases, leaving 8 bases between them. The CDR3 extends over 12 amino acids. CDR1 and CDR2 from the germline V gene are SGHTA and FQGNSA. The CDR3 reads CASSLASGKAFF. In nucleotides, the CDR3 is TGTGCCAGCAGCTTAGCTTCAGGGAAAGCTTTCTTT.

This clone was observed a handful of times. This chain uses TRBV28 with TRBJ2-7; possible D gene TRBD2, 5 bases. V was clipped by 10 bases and J by 4 bases, with 11 bases between them. Germline-derived CDR1 and CDR2 are MDHEN and SYDVKM. The CDR3 extends over 11 amino acids. CDR3 nucleotides: TGTGCCACCTGGAGGCAGTACGAGCAGTACTTC. Translation gives CATWRQYEQYF.

This clone showed up just a few times. The gene calls are TRBV9 and TRBJ2-1; D is perhaps TRBD1 (5 bases). Trimming left V 2 bases short and J 4 bases short, with 10 bases between. CDR3 size: 14 residues. CDR1 is SGDLS, CDR2 YYNGEE, per germline. The CDR3 region has the DNA TGTGCCAGCAGCGTCAGGGTGCCGTACAATGAGCAGTTCTTC. As protein: CASSVRVPYNEQFF.

This clone showed up just a few times. The same CDR3 also results from other DNA sequences found in this sample. The V gene is TRBV7-6, the J gene TRBJ2-7; the match to TRBD1 covers 8 bases. J was trimmed by 4 bases and V by 5 bases; bases with no gene match: 7. The CDR3 is made up of 14 amino acids. CDR1 is SGHVS and CDR2 is FNYEAQ in the germline V gene. The CDR3 bases are TGTGCCAGCAGCCCCAGGCAGGGGGCTTACGAGCAGTACTTC. Translation gives CASSPRQGAYEQYF. The full variable domain, rest sourced from reference TRBV7-6 and TRBJ2-7, is GAGVSQSPRYKVTKRGQDVALRCDPISGHVSLYWYRQALGQGPEFLTYFNYEAQQDKSGLPNDRFSAERPEGSISTLTIQRTEQRDSAMYRCASSPRQGAYEQYFGPGTRLTVT.